The 27 T cell receptor beta chains below were found in one sample sequenced in a study of a mutant IDH1 vaccine in newly diagnosed glioma. Antigens for these TCRs are unknown. Using immunoSEQ multiplex PCR, the repertoire was profiled, and TCRdb retains in-frame clones only, with some absent. The repertoire consists of over 45,000 clones, with about 80% occurring once and the leading ten covering 6.5% to 8.5%. Time point specified: week 5, during vaccination. Alongside topical imiquimod, each dose of vaccine comprised 300 ug of mutant IDH1 20-mer peptide. This specimen consisted of PBMCs, obtained from a glioma patient whose treatment included an IDH1 peptide vaccine. The receptors derive from a woman in her fifties or sixties with glioma.

The chain has TRBV19 and TRBJ2-2; possibly TRBD1 for D (6 bases). The CDR3 extends over 15 amino acids. Germline CDR1 LNHDA, CDR2 SQIVND (reference sequence). V gave up 4 bases and J gave up 6 bases, with 15 bases separating them. The chain's CDR3 is CASSNNPQGAGELFF. The CDR3 coding sequence is TGTGCCAGTAGTAATAATCCACAGGGAGCCGGGGAGCTGTTTTTT.

The V and J genes are TRBV6-6 and TRBJ1-5, with D perhaps matching TRBD1 (5 bases). The V and J ends lost 5 bases and 6 bases respectively, with 17 bases between them. The CDR3 is 15 residues long. CDR1 is MNHNY, CDR2 SVGAGI, per germline (reference sequence). The CDR3 DNA reads TGTGCCAGCAGTACCCGCGGGGGTCGGGGTCAGCCCCAGCATTTT. Amino acids: CASSTRGGRGQPQHF.

J is TRBJ2-1 and V is TRBV5-1, with a tentative D call TRBD2 (7 bases). The CDR3 runs 15 residues. V lost 2 bases and J lost 5, with 14 bases in between. CDR1 is SGHRS and CDR2 is YFSETQ in the germline V gene. The DNA of the CDR3 is TGCGCCAGCAGCTTCGGTGGGGGGGGCAACAATGAGCAGTTCTTC. Encoded protein: CASSFGGGGNNEQFF.

This chain links TRBV28 with TRBJ1-1; D possibly corresponds to TRBD1 (6 bases). V dropped 4 bases and J dropped 0 bases, with 12 bases sitting between them. Germline assignment: CDR1 MDHEN and CDR2 SYDVKM. The CDR3 sequence is 15 residues long. The DNA for the CDR3 is TGTGCCAGCAGTTGGGGAGGGGGGCTGAACACTGAAGCTTTCTTT. Its translation is CASSWGGGLNTEAFF.

V gene TRBV5-6 combines with J gene TRBJ1-6; the match to TRBD1 covers 8 bases. V trimming: 3 bases; J trimming: 9 bases; junction bases outside the gene matches: 8. Germline V lookup: CDR1 SGHDT, CDR2 YYEEEE. The CDR3 totals 15 residues. In nucleotides, the CDR3 is TGTGCCAGCAGCTACCCGGACAGGGAGAGTTCACCCCTCCACTTT. Translation: CASSYPDRESSPLHF.

The chain carries TRBV19 and TRBJ1-2; TRBD1 matches at 9 bases. Germline V CDR1 and CDR2: LNHDA, SQIVND (reference sequence). The CDR3 sequence is 12 residues long. V trimming: 9 bases; J trimming: 3 bases; junction bases outside the gene matches: 2. The CDR3 nucleotides are TGTGCCAGCGGACAGGGGTACTATGGCTACACCTTC. Translating it yields CASGQGYYGYTF.

This clone was counted once. The chain uses TRBV7-9 and TRBJ2-4; TRBD2 matches at 8 bases. Germline CDR1 is SEHNR and CDR2 is FQNEAQ (reference sequence). The CDR3 consists of 18 residues. V shed 2 bases and J 3 bases; nucleotides not matched to a gene: 12. The CDR3 sequence: CASSLPYTERGSKNIQYF. CDR3 coding DNA: TGTGCCAGCAGCTTACCTTACACAGAGCGGGGGAGCAAAAACATTCAGTACTTC.

This chain links TRBV25-1 with TRBJ1-1, with D maybe TRBD1 (5 bases). V shed 2 bases and J shed 6 bases, with 13 bases lying between them. Germline values: CDR1 MGHDK, CDR2 SYGVNS. The CDR3 sequence is 14 residues long. The CDR3 DNA sequence: TGTGCCAGCAGTGAACTAGGGGACGGGGCTGAAGCTTTCTTT. Amino acids: CASSELGDGAEAFF.

The J gene is TRBJ1-2, the V gene TRBV28, with TRBD1 as a possible D gene (5 bases). The germline V and J ends were trimmed by 4 bases and 6 bases, with 21 bases remaining between them. The CDR3 is 16 amino acids. In germline, CDR1 is MDHEN, CDR2 SYDVKM. CDR3 protein: CASSSAQGAGSNGYTF. The CDR3 DNA reads TGTGCCAGCAGTTCCGCCCAAGGGGCGGGAAGCAATGGCTACACCTTC.

This rearrangement joins TRBV6-5 to TRBJ1-2; 8 bases agree with TRBD1. CDR1 is MNHEY and CDR2 is SVGAGI in the germline V gene. CDR3 length equals 12 residues. The V segment lost 7 bases and the J segment 3 bases; nucleotides outside the gene matches: 1. The CDR3 DNA sequence: TGTGCCAGCACACAGGGGGACTATGGCTACACCTTC. As protein: CASTQGDYGYTF.

The rearrangement joins TRBV5-1 to TRBJ1-4, with a possible D match to TRBD1 (5 bases). The CDR3 runs 12 residues. CDR1 is SGHRS, CDR2 YFSETQ, per germline. V shed 2 bases and J shed 8 bases, with 7 bases lying between them. CDR3 in amino acids: CASSFEGEKLFF. The CDR3 DNA reads as TGCGCCAGCAGCTTCGAGGGGGAAAAACTGTTTTTT.

The genes are TRBV6-6 and TRBJ1-4; D call uncertain. This CDR3 region has 12 residues. Per germline, CDR1 MNHNY and CDR2 SVGAGI (reference sequence). V was shortened by 3 bases and J by 5 bases, with 4 bases between the two germline ends. The CDR3 DNA sequence: TGTGCCAGCAGTTATCCCAATGAAAAACTGTTTTTT. This translates into CASSYPNEKLFF.

The rearrangement uses TRBV27 and TRBJ1-3; D unclear. This CDR3 region has 15 residues. Trimming took 8 bases from V and 0 from J, leaving 14 bases between them. Per the germline V gene, CDR1 is MNHEY and CDR2 is SMNVEV (reference sequence). CDR3 amino acids: CASGILGLSGNTIYF. CDR3 sequence (DNA): TGTGCCAGCGGGATCCTCGGCCTCTCTGGAAACACCATATATTTT.

V and J are TRBV29-1 and TRBJ2-7; D tentatively fits TRBD1 or TRBD2 (6 bases each). Per germline, CDR1 SQVTM and CDR2 ANQGSEA. This CDR3 has 15 amino acids. Trimming shortened V by 6 bases and J by 0 bases, and 18 bases separated the two germline ends. CDR3: CSVGSQGLSSYEQYF. CDR3 nucleotide sequence: TGCAGCGTCGGGAGTCAGGGGCTGAGCTCCTACGAGCAGTACTTC.

The sample holds a few counts of this clone. The rearrangement links TRBV13 to TRBJ1-2; D may be TRBD1 (5 bases). Trimming pared 3 bases from V and 4 bases from J, leaving 12 bases between. The CDR3 has 14 amino acids. Germline V gives CDR1 PRHDT, CDR2 FYEKMQ (reference sequence). CDR3 residues: CASSLTRGPYGYTF. The DNA of the CDR3 is TGTGCCAGCAGCTTGACCCGGGGCCCCTATGGCTACACCTTC.

The V call is TRBV4-2, the J call TRBJ1-6; D gene uncertain. The V and J ends lost 1 base and 3 bases respectively, with 10 bases between them. Per the germline V gene, CDR1 is LGHNA and CDR2 is YNFKEQ. The CDR3 contains 16 residues. CDR3 sequence (DNA): TGTGCCAGCAGCCAAGGGGCTGCTGACTATAATTCACCCCTCCACTTT. This gives the protein CASSQGAADYNSPLHF.

The chain has TRBV11-2 and TRBJ2-1; 15 nucleotides align to TRBD2. Germline lookup yields CDR1 SGHAT and CDR2 FQNNGV. J lost 7 bases, V lost 5 bases, and 9 bases had no gene match. There are 17 residues in the CDR3. CDR3 sequence (DNA): TGTGCCAGCAGCGGGTGGACTAGCGGGGGGGCAGGGAATGAGCAGTTCTTC. Its protein is CASSGWTSGGAGNEQFF.

The chain has TRBV30 and TRBJ2-7; D is unresolved. The ends were cut back, 0 bases at V and 2 bases at J, with 14 bases in the middle. The CDR3 is 15 amino acids. Germline-derived CDR1 and CDR2 are GTSNPN and SVGIG (reference sequence). The CDR3 DNA reads TGTGCCTGGAGTGTAGGGTTGGCAGGAGCCTACGAGCAGTACTTC. Its translation is CAWSVGLAGAYEQYF.

This clone was counted only a few times. The genes are TRBV30 and TRBJ1-1, with unresolved D. Germline CDR1 GTSNPN, CDR2 SVGIG (reference sequence). This CDR3 has 14 residues. Trimming cost V 2 bases and J 0 bases, with 10 bases left between them. The CDR3 nucleotides are TGTGCCTGGAGTAGCCAGACGATGAACACTGAAGCTTTCTTT. This codes for CAWSSQTMNTEAFF.

V gene TRBV4-1 combines with J gene TRBJ1-1, with 10 bases that match TRBD1. CDR1 and CDR2 from the germline V gene are MGHRA and YSYEKL. V lost 5 bases and J lost 3; bases outside the gene matches: 3. This CDR3 is built from 14 residues. Written as DNA, the CDR3 is TGCGCCAGCAGCGGACAGGGGGGGGACACTGAAGCTTTCTTT. Protein sequence: CASSGQGGDTEAFF.

The CDR3 DNA sequence: TGTGCCAGCAGCCTAAACCCTACAGGGGGCCGAGGGTATGGCTACACCTTC. The encoded protein is CASSLNPTGGRGYGYTF. The rearrangement joins TRBV5-6 to TRBJ1-2; 9 bases are shared with TRBD1. CDR1 and CDR2 (germline): SGHDT, YYEEEE. The CDR3 is made up of 17 amino acids. V shed 4 bases, J shed 5 bases, and the junction held 15 bases outside the gene matches.

This chain uses TRBV27 with TRBJ1-1; 8 bases line up with TRBD1. This CDR3 comprises 13 residues. With V trimmed by 7 bases and J by 4 bases, 5 bases remained unmatched. Germline values: CDR1 MNHEY, CDR2 SMNVEV (reference sequence). CDR3 sequence reads: CASKDRVRTEAFF. DNA for the CDR3: TGTGCCAGCAAGGACAGGGTTCGCACTGAAGCTTTCTTT.

This clone appeared a few times. The chain carries TRBV5-6 and TRBJ1-2; 8 bases map to TRBD1. CDR3 size: 14 residues. The V gene end was trimmed by 3 bases and the J gene end by 4 bases; junction bases not matched to a gene: 5. From germline, CDR1 is SGHDT and CDR2 YYEEEE. The CDR3: CASSSPQGVYGYTF. The CDR3 DNA reads as TGTGCCAGCAGCTCCCCACAGGGGGTCTATGGCTACACCTTC.

This clone was seen more than once but under ten times. V is TRBV5-6 and J is TRBJ2-3, with 7 bases aligning to TRBD2. CDR1 is SGHDT, CDR2 YYEEEE, per germline. Trimming took 1 base from V and 3 from J; bases not matched to a gene: 5. This CDR3 is built from 15 residues. This CDR3 reads CASSLWRGLTDTQYF. CDR3 nucleotides: TGTGCCAGCAGCTTGTGGCGGGGGTTGACAGATACGCAGTATTTT.

The rearrangement uses TRBV10-2 and TRBJ1-6; no clear D gene. Trimming left V 3 bases short and J 9 bases short, with 15 bases between. The CDR3 consists of 15 residues. Germline CDR1 and CDR2: WSHSY and SAAADI. The CDR3 protein is CASSDRLLMGSPLHF. Here the CDR3 DNA reads TGCGCCAGCAGTGATCGATTACTTATGGGTTCACCCCTCCACTTT.

V gene TRBV9 combines with J gene TRBJ1-2, with D perhaps TRBD1 (5 bases). Trimming left V 3 bases short and J 5 bases short, with 26 bases between. The CDR3 consists of 18 residues. Germline lookup yields CDR1 SGDLS and CDR2 YYNGEE. CDR3 residues: CASSARRGPGSQGYGYTF. DNA of the CDR3: TGTGCCAGCAGCGCGCGGAGAGGCCCGGGGTCCCAGGGATATGGCTACACCTTC.

This clone has only one observation. The chain recombines TRBV6-1 with TRBJ2-7; 7 nucleotides agree with TRBD1. The CDR3 sequence is 15 residues long. The V gene's germline CDR1 is MNHNS and CDR2 SASEGT. The V segment lost 6 bases and the J segment 6 bases; nucleotides outside the gene matches: 14. CDR3 sequence reads: CASRGQWGETGEQYF. The CDR3 DNA is TGTGCCAGCAGGGGACAGTGGGGCGAAACGGGCGAGCAGTACTTC.